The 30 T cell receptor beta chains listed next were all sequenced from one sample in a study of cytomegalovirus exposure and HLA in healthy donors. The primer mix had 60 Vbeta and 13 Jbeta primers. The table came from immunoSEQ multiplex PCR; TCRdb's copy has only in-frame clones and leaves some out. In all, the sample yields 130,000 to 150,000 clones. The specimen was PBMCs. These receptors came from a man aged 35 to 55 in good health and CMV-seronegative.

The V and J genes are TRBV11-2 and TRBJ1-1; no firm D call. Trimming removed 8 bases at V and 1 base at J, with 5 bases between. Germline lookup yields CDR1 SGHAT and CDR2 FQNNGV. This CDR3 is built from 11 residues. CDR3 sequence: CASVRNTEAFF. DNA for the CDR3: TGTGCCAGCGTCAGGAACACTGAAGCTTTCTTT.

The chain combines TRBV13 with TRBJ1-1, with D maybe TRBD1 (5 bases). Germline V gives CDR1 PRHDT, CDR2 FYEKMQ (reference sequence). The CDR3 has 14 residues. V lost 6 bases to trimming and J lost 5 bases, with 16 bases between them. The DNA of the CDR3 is TGTGCCAGCAGTCCCGTCGGGGGGGGAACTGAAGCTTTCTTT. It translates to CASSPVGGGTEAFF.

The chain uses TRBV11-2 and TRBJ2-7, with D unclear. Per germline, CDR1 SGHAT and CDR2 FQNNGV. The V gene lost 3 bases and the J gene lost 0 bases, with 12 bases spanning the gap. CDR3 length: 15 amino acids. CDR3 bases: TGTGCCAGCAGCTTCGGTCCGTTATACTCCTACGAGCAGTACTTC. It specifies CASSFGPLYSYEQYF.

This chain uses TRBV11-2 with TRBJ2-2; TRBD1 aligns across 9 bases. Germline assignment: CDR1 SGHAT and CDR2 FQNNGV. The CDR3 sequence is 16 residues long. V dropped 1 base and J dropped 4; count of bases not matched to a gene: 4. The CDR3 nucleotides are TGTGCCAGCAGCTTAGGGGGGGACAGGGTCACCGGGGAGCTGTTTTTT. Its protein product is CASSLGGDRVTGELFF.

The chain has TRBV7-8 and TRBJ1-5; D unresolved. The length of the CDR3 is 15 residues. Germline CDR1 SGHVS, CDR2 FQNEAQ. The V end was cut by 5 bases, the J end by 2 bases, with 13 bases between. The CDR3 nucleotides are TGTGCCAGCAGCGTTAGCACGGGAGGCAATCAGCCCCAGCATTTT. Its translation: CASSVSTGGNQPQHF. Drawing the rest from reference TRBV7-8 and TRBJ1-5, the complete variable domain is GAGVSQSPRYKVAKRGQDVALRCDPISGHVSLFWYQQALGQGPEFLTYFQNEAQLDKSGLPSDRFFAERPEGSVSTLKIQRTQQEDSAVYLCASSVSTGGNQPQHFGDGTRLSIL.

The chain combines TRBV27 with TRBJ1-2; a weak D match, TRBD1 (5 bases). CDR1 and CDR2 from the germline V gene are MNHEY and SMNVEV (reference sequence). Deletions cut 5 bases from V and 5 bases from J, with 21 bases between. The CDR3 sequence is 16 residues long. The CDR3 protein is CASSLASAGSLYGYTF. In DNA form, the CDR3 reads TGTGCCAGCAGTCTCGCCTCGGCAGGGTCCCTATATGGCTACACCTTC.

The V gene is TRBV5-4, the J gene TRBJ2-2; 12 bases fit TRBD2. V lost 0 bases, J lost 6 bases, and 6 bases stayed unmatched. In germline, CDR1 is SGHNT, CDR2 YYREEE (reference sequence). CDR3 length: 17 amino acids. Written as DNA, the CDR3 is TGTGCCAGCAGCTTGGAGCTAGCGGGGGGGCGAGCCGGGGAGCTGTTTTTT. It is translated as CASSLELAGGRAGELFF. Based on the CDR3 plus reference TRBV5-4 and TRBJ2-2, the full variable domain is ETGVTQSPTHLIKTRGQQVTLRCSSQSGHNTVSWYQQALGQGPQFIFQYYREEENGRGNFPPRFSGLQFPNYSSELNVNALELDDSALYLCASSLELAGGRAGELFFGEGSRLTVL.

For the CDR3, the DNA is TGCAGCGTTGCCCGGGGGGACGACCAAGAGACCCAGTACTTC. This gives the protein CSVARGDDQETQYF. The J gene is TRBJ2-5, the V gene TRBV29-1; 7 bases align to TRBD2. The CDR3 sequence is 14 residues long. Germline CDR1 is SQVTM and CDR2 is ANQGSEA. V was pared by 4 bases and J by 0 bases, with 5 bases of the junction left unmatched.

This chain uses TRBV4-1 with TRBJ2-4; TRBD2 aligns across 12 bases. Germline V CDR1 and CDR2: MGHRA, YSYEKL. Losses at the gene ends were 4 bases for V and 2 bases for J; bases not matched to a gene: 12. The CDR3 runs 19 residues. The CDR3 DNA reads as TGCGCCAGCAGCCGAACGGCTAGCGGGGGGGCCAAAACCAAAAACATTCAGTACTTC. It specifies CASSRTASGGAKTKNIQYF.

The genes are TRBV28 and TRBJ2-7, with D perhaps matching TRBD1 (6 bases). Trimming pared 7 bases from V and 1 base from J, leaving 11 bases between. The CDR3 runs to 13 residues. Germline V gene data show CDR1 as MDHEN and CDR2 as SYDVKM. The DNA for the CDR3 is TGTGCCAGCATAAAGCAGGGGTCCTACGAGCAGTACTTC. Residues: CASIKQGSYEQYF.

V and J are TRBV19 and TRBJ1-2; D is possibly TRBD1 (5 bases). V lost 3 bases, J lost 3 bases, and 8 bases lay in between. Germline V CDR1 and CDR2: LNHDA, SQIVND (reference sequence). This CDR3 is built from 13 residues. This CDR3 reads CASSMRQYYGYTF. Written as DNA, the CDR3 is TGTGCCAGTAGTATGCGACAGTACTATGGCTACACCTTC.

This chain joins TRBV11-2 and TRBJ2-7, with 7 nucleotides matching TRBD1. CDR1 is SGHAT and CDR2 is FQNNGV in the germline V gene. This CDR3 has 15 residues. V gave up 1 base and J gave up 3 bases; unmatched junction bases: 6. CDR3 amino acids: CASSLGQTGNYEQYF. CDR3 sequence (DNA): TGTGCCAGCAGCTTAGGTCAGACAGGGAACTACGAGCAGTACTTC.

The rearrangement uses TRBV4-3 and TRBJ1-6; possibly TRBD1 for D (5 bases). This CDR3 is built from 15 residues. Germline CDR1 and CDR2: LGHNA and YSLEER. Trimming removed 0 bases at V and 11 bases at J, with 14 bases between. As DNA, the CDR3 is TGCGCCAGCAGCCAAGATACAGTGACAGCCCCACCCCTCCACTTT. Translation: CASSQDTVTAPPLHF.

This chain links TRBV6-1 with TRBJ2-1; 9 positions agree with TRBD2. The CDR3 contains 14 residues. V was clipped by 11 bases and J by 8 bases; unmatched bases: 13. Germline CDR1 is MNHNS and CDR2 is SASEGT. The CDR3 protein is CAAWRGGPSDEQFF. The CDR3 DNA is TGTGCCGCGTGGCGGGGGGGGCCTTCGGATGAGCAGTTCTTC.

DNA for the CDR3: TGTGCCAGCAGTCGAGGGACAGGGTACCAGCCCCAGCATTTT. This encodes CASSRGTGYQPQHF. V and J are TRBV6-6 and TRBJ1-5, with TRBD1 identical over 9 bases. The V gene's germline CDR1 is MNHNY and CDR2 SVGAGI (reference sequence). The CDR3 is 14 residues long. The J segment lost 7 bases and the V segment lost 5 bases, leaving 6 bases of the junction unmatched.

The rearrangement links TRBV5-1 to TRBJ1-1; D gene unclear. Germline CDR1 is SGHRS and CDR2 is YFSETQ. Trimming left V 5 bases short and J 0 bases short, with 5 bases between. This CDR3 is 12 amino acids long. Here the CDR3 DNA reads TGCGCCAGCAGACAGATGAACACTGAAGCTTTCTTT. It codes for CASRQMNTEAFF.

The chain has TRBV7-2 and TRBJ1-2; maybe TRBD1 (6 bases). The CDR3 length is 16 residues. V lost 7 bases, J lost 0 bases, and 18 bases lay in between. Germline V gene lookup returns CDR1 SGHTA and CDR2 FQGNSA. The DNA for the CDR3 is TGTGCCAGCAATGATCCCGGGGGGCCCCCTAACTATGGCTACACCTTC. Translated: CASNDPGGPPNYGYTF. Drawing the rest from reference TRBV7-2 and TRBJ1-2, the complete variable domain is GAGVSQSPSNKVTEKGKDVELRCDPISGHTALYWYRQSLGQGLEFLIYFQGNSAPDKSGLPSDRFSAERTGGSVSTLTIQRTQQEDSAVYLCASNDPGGPPNYGYTFGSGTRLTVV.

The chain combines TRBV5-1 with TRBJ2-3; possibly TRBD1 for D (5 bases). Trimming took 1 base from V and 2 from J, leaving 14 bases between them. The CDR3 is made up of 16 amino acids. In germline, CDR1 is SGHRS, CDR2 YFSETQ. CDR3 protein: CASSLLGPGFTDTQYF. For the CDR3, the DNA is TGCGCCAGCAGCTTGTTAGGCCCAGGGTTCACAGATACGCAGTATTTT.

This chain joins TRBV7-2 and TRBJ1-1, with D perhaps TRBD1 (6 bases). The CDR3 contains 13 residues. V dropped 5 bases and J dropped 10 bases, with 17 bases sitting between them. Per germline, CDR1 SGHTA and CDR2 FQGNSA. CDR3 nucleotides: TGTGCCAGCAGCCAACAGGGACGTGCCCGAGCTTTCTTT. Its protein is CASSQQGRARAFF.

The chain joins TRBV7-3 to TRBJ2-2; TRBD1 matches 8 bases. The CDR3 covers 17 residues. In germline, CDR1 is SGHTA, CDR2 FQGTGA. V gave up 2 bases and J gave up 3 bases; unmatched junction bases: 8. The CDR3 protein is CASSLSPQGAYTGELFF. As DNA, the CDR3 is TGTGCCAGCAGCTTATCCCCGCAGGGGGCATACACCGGGGAGCTGTTTTTT.

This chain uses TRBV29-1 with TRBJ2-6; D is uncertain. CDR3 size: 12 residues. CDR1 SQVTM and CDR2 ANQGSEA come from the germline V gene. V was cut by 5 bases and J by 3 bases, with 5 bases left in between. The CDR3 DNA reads TGCAGCGTTTCTAGTGGGGCCAACGTCCTGACTTTC. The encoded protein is CSVSSGANVLTF.

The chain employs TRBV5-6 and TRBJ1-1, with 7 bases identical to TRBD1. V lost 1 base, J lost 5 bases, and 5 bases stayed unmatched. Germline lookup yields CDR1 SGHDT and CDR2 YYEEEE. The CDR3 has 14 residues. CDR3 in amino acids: CASSLLRGRTEAFF. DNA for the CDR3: TGTGCCAGCAGCTTGCTCAGGGGGAGGACTGAAGCTTTCTTT.

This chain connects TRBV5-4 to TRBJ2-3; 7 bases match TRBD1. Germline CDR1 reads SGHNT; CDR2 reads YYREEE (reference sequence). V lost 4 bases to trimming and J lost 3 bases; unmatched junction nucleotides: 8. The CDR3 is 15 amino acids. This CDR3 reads CASSIPGQITDTQYF. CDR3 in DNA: TGTGCCAGCAGCATACCGGGACAGATAACAGATACGCAGTATTTT.

CDR3 sequence (DNA): TGTGCCAGCAGCCGCACGCGGGCGAACACCGGGGAGCTGTTTTTT. Protein sequence: CASSRTRANTGELFF. J is TRBJ2-2 and V is TRBV7-2; D is possibly TRBD2 (5 bases). Deletions cut 5 bases from V and 0 bases from J, with 10 bases between. There are 15 residues in the CDR3. The germline V gene encodes CDR1 SGHTA and CDR2 FQGNSA.

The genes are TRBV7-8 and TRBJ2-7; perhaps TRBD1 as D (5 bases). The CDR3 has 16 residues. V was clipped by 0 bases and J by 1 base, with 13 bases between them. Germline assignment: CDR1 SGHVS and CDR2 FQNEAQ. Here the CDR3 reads CASSLASLTDSYEQYF. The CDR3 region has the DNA TGTGCCAGCAGCTTAGCTTCCTTGACAGATTCCTACGAGCAGTACTTC.

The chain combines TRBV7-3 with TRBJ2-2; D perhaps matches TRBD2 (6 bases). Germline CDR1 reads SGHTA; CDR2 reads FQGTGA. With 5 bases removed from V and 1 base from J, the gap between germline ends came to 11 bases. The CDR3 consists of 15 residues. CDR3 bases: TGTGCCAGCAGCCTAAACGGGGGGAACACCGGGGAGCTGTTTTTT. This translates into CASSLNGGNTGELFF.

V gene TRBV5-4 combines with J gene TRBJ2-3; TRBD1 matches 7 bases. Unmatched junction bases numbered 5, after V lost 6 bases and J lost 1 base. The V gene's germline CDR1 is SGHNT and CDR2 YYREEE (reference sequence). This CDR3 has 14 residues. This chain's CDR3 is CASTWTGGTDTQYF. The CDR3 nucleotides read TGTGCCAGCACCTGGACAGGTGGCACAGATACGCAGTATTTT.

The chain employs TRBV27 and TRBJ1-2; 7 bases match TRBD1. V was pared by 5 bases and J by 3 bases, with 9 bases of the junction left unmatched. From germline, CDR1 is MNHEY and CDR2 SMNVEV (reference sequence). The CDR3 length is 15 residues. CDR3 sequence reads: CASSVTGRFDYGYTF. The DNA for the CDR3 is TGTGCCAGCAGTGTGACAGGGCGCTTCGACTATGGCTACACCTTC.

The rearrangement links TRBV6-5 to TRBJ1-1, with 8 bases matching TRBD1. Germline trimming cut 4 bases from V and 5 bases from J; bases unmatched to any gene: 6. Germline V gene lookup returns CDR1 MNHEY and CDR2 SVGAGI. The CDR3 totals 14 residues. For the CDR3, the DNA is TGTGCCAGCAGTTCGGGACAGGTGGTGACTGAAGCTTTCTTT. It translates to CASSSGQVVTEAFF.

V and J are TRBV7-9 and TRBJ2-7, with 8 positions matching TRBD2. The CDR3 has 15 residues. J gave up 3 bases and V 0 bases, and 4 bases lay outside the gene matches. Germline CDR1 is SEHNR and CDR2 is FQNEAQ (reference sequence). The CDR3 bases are TGTGCCAGCAGCTTAGCGAGCGGGGGACGCTACGAGCAGTACTTC. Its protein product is CASSLASGGRYEQYF.